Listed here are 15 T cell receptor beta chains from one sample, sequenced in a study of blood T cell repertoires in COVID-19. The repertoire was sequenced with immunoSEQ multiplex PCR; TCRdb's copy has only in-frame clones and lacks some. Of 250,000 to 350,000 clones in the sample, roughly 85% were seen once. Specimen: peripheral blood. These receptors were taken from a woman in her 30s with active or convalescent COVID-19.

CDR3 DNA: TGTGCCAGCAGTCGACCCCCGGGGGTGGGGAACACTGAAGCTTTCTTT. Its protein is CASSRPPGVGNTEAFF. The chain recombines TRBV6-6 with TRBJ1-1, with D possibly TRBD1 on 5 matching bases. Germline-derived CDR1 and CDR2 are MNHNY and SVGAGI (reference sequence). The CDR3 length is 16 residues. Deletions cut 5 bases from V and 1 base from J, with 17 bases between.

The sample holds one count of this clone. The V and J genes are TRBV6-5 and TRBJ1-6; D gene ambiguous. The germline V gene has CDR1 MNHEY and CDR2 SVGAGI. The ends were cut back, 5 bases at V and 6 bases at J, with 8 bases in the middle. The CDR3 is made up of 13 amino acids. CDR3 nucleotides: TGTGCCAGCAGTCGGGTCCGTAATTCACCCCTCCACTTT. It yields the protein CASSRVRNSPLHF.

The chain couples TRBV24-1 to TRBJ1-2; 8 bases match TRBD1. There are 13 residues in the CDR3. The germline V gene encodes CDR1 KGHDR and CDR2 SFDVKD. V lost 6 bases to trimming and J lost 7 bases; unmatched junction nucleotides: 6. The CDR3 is CATSWRQGSGYTF. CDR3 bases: TGTGCCACCAGTTGGCGACAGGGGTCTGGCTACACCTTC.

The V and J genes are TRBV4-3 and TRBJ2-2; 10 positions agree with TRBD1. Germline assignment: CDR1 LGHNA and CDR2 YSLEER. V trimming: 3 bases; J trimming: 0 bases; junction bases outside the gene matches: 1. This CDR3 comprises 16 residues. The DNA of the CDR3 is TGCGCCAGCAGCCAGACAGGGGGCGCGAACACCGGGGAGCTGTTTTTT. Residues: CASSQTGGANTGELFF.

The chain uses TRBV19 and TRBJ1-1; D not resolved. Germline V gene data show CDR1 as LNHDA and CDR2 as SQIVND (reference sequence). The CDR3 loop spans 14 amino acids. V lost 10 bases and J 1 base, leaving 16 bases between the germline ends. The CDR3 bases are TGTGCCACCACCCCCGGGAATTGGAACACTGAAGCTTTCTTT. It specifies CATTPGNWNTEAFF. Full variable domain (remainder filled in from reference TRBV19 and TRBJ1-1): DGGITQSPKYLFRKEGQNVTLSCEQNLNHDAMYWYRQDPGQGLRLIYYSQIVNDFQKGDIAEGYSVSREKKESFPLTVTSAQKNPTAFYLCATTPGNWNTEAFFGQGTRLTVV.

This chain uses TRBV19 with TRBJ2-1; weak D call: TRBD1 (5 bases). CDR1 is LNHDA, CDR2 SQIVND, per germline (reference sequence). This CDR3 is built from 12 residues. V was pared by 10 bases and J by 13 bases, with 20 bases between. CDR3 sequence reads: CATERYLGLQFF. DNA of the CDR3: TGTGCCACCGAGAGGTATTTGGGGCTACAGTTCTTC.

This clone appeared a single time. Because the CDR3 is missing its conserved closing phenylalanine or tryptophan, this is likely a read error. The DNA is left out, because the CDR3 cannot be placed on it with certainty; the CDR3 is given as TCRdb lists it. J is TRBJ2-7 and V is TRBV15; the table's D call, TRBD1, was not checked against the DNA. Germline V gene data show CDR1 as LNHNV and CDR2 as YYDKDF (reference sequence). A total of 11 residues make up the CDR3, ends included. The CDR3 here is CATSREARTVT.

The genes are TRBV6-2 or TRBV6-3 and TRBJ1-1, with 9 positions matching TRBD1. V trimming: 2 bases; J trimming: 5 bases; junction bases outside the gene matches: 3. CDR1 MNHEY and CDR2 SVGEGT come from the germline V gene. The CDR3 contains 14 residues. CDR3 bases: TGTGCCAGCAGTTACCTGGGACAGGGTACTGAAGCTTTCTTT. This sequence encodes CASSYLGQGTEAFF.

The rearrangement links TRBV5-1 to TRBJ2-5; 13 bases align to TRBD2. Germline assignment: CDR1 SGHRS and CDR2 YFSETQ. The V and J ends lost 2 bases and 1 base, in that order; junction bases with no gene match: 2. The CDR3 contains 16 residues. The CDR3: CASSFGLAGVQETQYF. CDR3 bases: TGCGCCAGCAGCTTCGGACTAGCGGGGGTCCAAGAGACCCAGTACTTC. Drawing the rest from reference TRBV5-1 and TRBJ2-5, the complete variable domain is KAGVTQTPRYLIKTRGQQVTLSCSPISGHRSVSWYQQTPGQGLQFLFEYFSETQRNKGNFPGRFSGRQFSNSRSEMNVSTLELGDSALYLCASSFGLAGVQETQYFGPGTRLLVL.

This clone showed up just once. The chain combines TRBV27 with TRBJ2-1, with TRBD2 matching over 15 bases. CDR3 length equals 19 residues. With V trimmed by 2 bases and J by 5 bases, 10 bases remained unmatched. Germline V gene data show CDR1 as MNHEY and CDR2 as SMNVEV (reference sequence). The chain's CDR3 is CASSLRGLAGGGGNNEQFF. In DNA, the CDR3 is TGTGCCAGCAGTTTAAGGGGACTAGCGGGGGGCGGCGGAAACAATGAGCAGTTCTTC.

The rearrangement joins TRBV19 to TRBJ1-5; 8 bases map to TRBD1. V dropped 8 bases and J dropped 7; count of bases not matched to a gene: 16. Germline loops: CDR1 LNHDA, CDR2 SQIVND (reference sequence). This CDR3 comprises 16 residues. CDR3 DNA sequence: TGTGCCAGTTCCCTCCCCCAAGGACAGGGCGGCCAGCCCCAGCATTTT. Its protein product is CASSLPQGQGGQPQHF.

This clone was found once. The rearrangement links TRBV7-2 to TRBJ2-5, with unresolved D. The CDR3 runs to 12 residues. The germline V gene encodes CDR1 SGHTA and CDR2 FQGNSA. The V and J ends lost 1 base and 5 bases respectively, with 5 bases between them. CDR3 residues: CASSLVPETQYF. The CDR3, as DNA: TGTGCCAGCAGCTTAGTTCCGGAGACCCAGTACTTC.

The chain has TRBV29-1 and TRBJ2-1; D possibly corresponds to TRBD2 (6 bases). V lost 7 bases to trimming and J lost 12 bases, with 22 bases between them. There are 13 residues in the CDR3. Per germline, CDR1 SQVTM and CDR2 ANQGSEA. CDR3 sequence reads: CSAEGLGSSGQFF. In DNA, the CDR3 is TGCAGCGCTGAGGGACTCGGGTCCTCAGGGCAGTTCTTC.

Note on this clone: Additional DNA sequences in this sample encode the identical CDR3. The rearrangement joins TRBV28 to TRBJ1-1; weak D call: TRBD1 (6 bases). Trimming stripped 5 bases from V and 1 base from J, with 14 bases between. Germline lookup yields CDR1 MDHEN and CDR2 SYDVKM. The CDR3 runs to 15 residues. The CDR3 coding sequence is TGTGCCAGCAGTCCCCGTGGGGGCGGGAACACTGAAGCTTTCTTT. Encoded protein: CASSPRGGGNTEAFF.

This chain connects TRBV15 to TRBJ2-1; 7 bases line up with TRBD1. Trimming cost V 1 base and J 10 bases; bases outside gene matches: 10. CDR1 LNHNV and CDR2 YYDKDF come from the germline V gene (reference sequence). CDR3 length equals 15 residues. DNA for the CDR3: TGTGCCACCAGCAGAGGCAGACAGGGAAGAGGCGAGCAGTTCTTC. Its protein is CATSRGRQGRGEQFF. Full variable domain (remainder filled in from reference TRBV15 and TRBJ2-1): DAMVIQNPRYQVTQFGKPVTLSCSQTLNHNVMYWYQQKSSQAPKLLFHYYDKDFNNEADTPDNFQSRRPNTSFCFLDIRSPGLGDTAMYLCATSRGRQGRGEQFFGPGTRLTVL.